The T cell receptor (beta chain) under discussion was sequenced for a study of T cell responses to AZD1222 COVID-19 vaccine. General observations from the study: Clonal diversity may have been underestimated in mostly white British donors. The peak T cell response came first, and repertoires were sampled only after it. Two doses of AZD1222 preceded a rise in Spike-specific TCR breadth and depth.

On this clone: Its antigen is unknown.

The germline gives CDR1 MNHEY, CDR2 SMNVEV (reference sequence). V was cut by 1 base and J by 5 bases, with 11 bases left in between. This CDR3 is built from 14 residues. Assay: immunoSEQ multiplex PCR; the TCRdb copy retains only in-frame clones and omits some. Among around 70,000 clones listed, about nine tenths were seen once. This specimen was peripheral blood, taken on day 0 of AZD1222 vaccination. The chain links TRBV27 to TRBJ2-5; D gene uncertain. This TCR was sampled from an adult in good health. This chain's CDR3 is CASSLWVGAETQYF. As DNA, the CDR3 is TGTGCCAGCAGTTTATGGGTGGGCGCCGAGACCCAGTACTTC.